A single sample gave rise to the 9 T cell receptor beta chains below, sequenced in a study of control samples from healthy donors and cancer patients. Data came from immunoSEQ multiplex PCR; TCRdb stores just in-frame clones and leaves some out. The table includes approximately 87,000 clones, approximately 86% detected once. The sample was blood. The origin of the receptors is a woman aged 45-59 years in good health.

The chain recombines TRBV3-1 (or the pseudogene TRBV3-2) with TRBJ1-6, with D possibly being TRBD1 (6 bases). The V end lost 4 bases, the J end lost 7 bases, and 14 bases lay between the germline ends. The CDR3 consists of 15 residues. In germline, CDR1 is LGHDT, CDR2 YNNKEL (reference sequence). The CDR3 region has the DNA TGTGCCAGCAGCCTGGGGGCAGGGGACAATTCACCCCTCCACTTT. It codes for CASSLGAGDNSPLHF.

The chain employs TRBV27 and TRBJ2-3, with D perhaps TRBD1 (7 bases). This CDR3 contains 14 residues. V gave up 5 bases and J gave up 5 bases, with 14 bases separating them. Germline lookup yields CDR1 MNHEY and CDR2 SMNVEV (reference sequence). The CDR3 protein is CASSPSGGGDTQYF. CDR3 sequence (DNA): TGTGCCAGCAGTCCATCAGGGGGAGGAGATACGCAGTATTTT.

This chain connects TRBV28 to TRBJ1-6, with 8 bases that match TRBD1. Trimming removed 1 base from V and 7 bases from J; junction bases left unmatched: 9. Germline V gene lookup returns CDR1 MDHEN and CDR2 SYDVKM. The CDR3 has 17 amino acids. CDR3 in DNA: TGTGCCAGCAGTTTATACGGCAGGGGGCGCAGGAATTCACCCCTCCACTTT. Its translation: CASSLYGRGRRNSPLHF.

This clone was detected a few times. The genes are TRBV10-1 and TRBJ1-2; D is undetermined. Germline V gene lookup returns CDR1 WNHNN and CDR2 SYGVQD (reference sequence). The CDR3 contains 16 residues. Trimming removed 0 bases at V and 2 bases at J, with 13 bases between. The DNA for the CDR3 is TGCGCCAGCAGTGAGTCACAGTTCCTAATGAACTATGGCTACACCTTC. It is translated as CASSESQFLMNYGYTF.

The V gene is TRBV4-1, the J gene TRBJ1-1, with D possibly being TRBD1 (6 bases). Per germline, CDR1 MGHRA and CDR2 YSYEKL. This CDR3 is built from 19 residues. V lost 5 bases and J lost 4, with 29 bases in between. The CDR3 DNA reads TGCGCCAGCAGCTCCCGACCTTGGCAGGGGATGGGAGTGGTCACTGAAGCTTTCTTT. Translation: CASSSRPWQGMGVVTEAFF.

V gene TRBV7-6 combines with J gene TRBJ2-7, with D tentatively TRBD2 (6 bases). The CDR3 length is 16 residues. Trimming removed 2 bases at V and 3 bases at J, with 17 bases between. CDR1 is SGHVS and CDR2 is FNYEAQ in the germline V gene. CDR3 protein: CASSLRVAGPGYEQYF. The CDR3 DNA is TGTGCCAGCAGCTTAAGGGTCGCGGGACCCGGCTACGAGCAGTACTTC.

The J gene is TRBJ1-3, the V gene TRBV18, with a weak D call TRBD1 (5 bases). The germline V gene encodes CDR1 KGHSH and CDR2 LQKENI. This CDR3 has 16 residues. Between the trimmed V and J ends, which lost 2 bases and 4 bases, there was a span of 15 bases. The CDR3 nucleotides read TGTGCCAGCTCACCATCGGGGACCCTTTCCGGAAACACCATATATTTT. Translation: CASSPSGTLSGNTIYF.

The chain carries TRBV7-2 and TRBJ1-1, with no clear D. Trimming pared 5 bases from V and 0 bases from J, leaving 13 bases between. Looked up from germline, CDR1 is SGHTA and CDR2 is FQGNSA. This CDR3 has 15 amino acids. The CDR3 loop reads CASSPMNPMNTEAFF. For the CDR3, the DNA is TGTGCCAGCAGCCCCATGAACCCCATGAACACTGAAGCTTTCTTT.

This rearrangement joins TRBV7-2 to TRBJ1-1; D may be TRBD1 (5 bases). CDR1 and CDR2 from the germline V gene are SGHTA and FQGNSA. Trimming left V 2 bases short and J 5 bases short, with 12 bases between. The CDR3 sequence is 14 residues long. CDR3 residues: CASSLRGRGTEAFF. In nucleotides, the CDR3 is TGTGCCAGCAGCTTACGGGGCCGCGGGACTGAAGCTTTCTTT.